Listed below are T cell receptor beta chains from one sample, sequenced in a study of graft-versus-host responses after intestinal transplantation. These receptors have no known antigen. The repertoire was sequenced with immunoSEQ multiplex PCR; TCRdb's copy has only in-frame clones and lacks some. The sample holds about 88,000 clones, less than 95% seen once. The sequenced sample was unstimulated CD4+ T cells sorted from spleen or lymph node cells, obtained before transplant. These receptors all come from a human donor who was the organ donor for an intestinal transplant. The CDR3 runs from the conserved cysteine through the conserved F or W. The D gene is left open where the match is weak. Not every row has a clone size; where given, it reads once, few, many or a size class.

TRBD2	once	TRBV7-3	TRBJ2-2	CASSLLAGGANTGELFF	TGTGCCAGCAGCTTACTAGCGGGGGGAGCGAACACCGGGGAGCTGTTTTTT
.	once	TRBV19	TRBJ1-6	CASSTRSSYNSPLHF	TGTGCCAGTAGTACTAGGAGCTCCTATAATTCACCCCTCCACTTT
TRBD1	.	TRBV15	TRBJ2-3	CATSRRGRNRGETDTQYF	TGTGCCACCAGCAGGAGGGGAAGGAACAGGGGTGAAACAGATACGCAGTATTTT
TRBD1	.	TRBV25-1	TRBJ1-2	CASSDRTGLGYTF	TGTGCCAGCAGTGACCGGACAGGGCTCGGCTACACCTTC
.	.	TRBV7-6	TRBJ2-2	CASSLGFQLNTGELFF	TGTGCCAGCAGCTTAGGTTTTCAGCTGAACACCGGGGAGCTGTTTTTT
TRBD1	few	TRBV5-1	TRBJ2-3	CASSNDRGLGADTQYF	TGCGCCAGCAGCAATGACAGGGGCCTTGGGGCAGATACGCAGTATTTT
.	.	TRBV10-3	TRBJ2-3	CAIRVEGPTDTQYF	TGTGCCATCAGGGTCGAAGGACCCACAGATACGCAGTATTTT
.	.	TRBV5-1	TRBJ2-7	CASSKTSYEQYF	TGCGCCAGCAGCAAGACTTCCTACGAGCAGTACTTC
.	.	TRBV28	TRBJ1-5	CASSLAVWPQHF	TGTGCCAGCAGTCTGGCAGTCTGGCCCCAGCATTTT
.	.	TRBV5-1	TRBJ2-5	CASSLVGPPGTQYF	TGCGCCAGCAGCTTGGTGGGTCCACCGGGGACCCAGTACTTC
.	.	TRBV29-1	TRBJ2-5	CSAGVLRQQETQYF	TGCAGCGCTGGTGTATTAAGACAGCAAGAGACCCAGTACTTC
TRBD1	.	TRBV5-8	TRBJ1-1	CASSLARWTGFFYTEAFF	TGTGCCAGCAGCTTGGCCCGCTGGACAGGGTTTTTTTACACTGAAGCTTTCTTT
TRBD1	.	TRBV7-2	TRBJ1-5	CASSLKQGDQPQHF	TGTGCCAGCAGCCTCAAACAGGGGGATCAGCCCCAGCATTTT
TRBD1	.	TRBV6-1	TRBJ1-5	CASSPDRGQPQHF	TGTGCCAGCAGTCCCGACAGGGGTCAGCCCCAGCATTTT
.	.	TRBV11-2	TRBJ1-2	CASSRSGYGYTF	TGTGCCAGCAGTAGAAGCGGATATGGCTACACCTTC
.	.	TRBV5-1	TRBJ2-5	CASSPLAAVQETQYF	TGCGCCAGCAGCCCTTTAGCGGCGGTACAAGAGACCCAGTACTTC
TRBD1	.	TRBV6-5	TRBJ1-2	CASRQQGAPNYGYTF	TGTGCCAGCAGACAACAGGGGGCCCCGAACTATGGCTACACCTTC
TRBD1	once	TRBV25-1	TRBJ1-4	CASSVHTGAVGKLFF	TGTGCCAGCAGTGTTCACACAGGGGCGGTGGGAAAACTGTTTTTT
TRBD1	.	TRBV10-3	TRBJ1-6	CAISGRQGSHSPLHF	TGTGCCATCAGTGGCCGACAGGGCTCGCATTCACCCCTCCACTTT
.	.	TRBV5-1	TRBJ1-1	CASSVSMNTEAFF	TGCGCCAGCAGCGTCAGCATGAACACTGAAGCTTTCTTT
.	.	TRBV5-1	TRBJ1-5	CASSLEGGNQPQHF	TGCGCCAGCAGCTTGGAGGGGGGGAATCAGCCCCAGCATTTT
.	once	TRBV19	TRBJ1-3	CASSMTRSSGNTIYF	TGTGCCAGTAGTATGACACGAAGCTCTGGAAACACCATATATTTT
.	.	TRBV2	TRBJ2-7	CASNSDSYEQYF	TGTGCCAGCAACAGCGACAGCTACGAGCAGTACTTC
TRBD1	.	TRBV28	TRBJ1-4	CASRGTGFKLFF	TGTGCCAGCAGAGGGACAGGTTTCAAACTGTTTTTT
.	.	TRBV25-1	TRBJ2-1	CASSEYNEQFF	TGTGCCAGCAGTGAATACAATGAGCAGTTCTTC
TRBD2	.	TRBV2	TRBJ2-7	CASKTGSGSSYEQYF	TGTGCCAGTAAAACCGGCAGCGGGAGCTCCTACGAGCAGTACTTC
.	.	TRBV4-2	TRBJ1-1	CASSRQTGNTEAFF	TGTGCCAGCAGCCGACAGACAGGGAACACTGAAGCTTTCTTT
TRBD1	.	TRBV18	TRBJ2-7	CASSLLPPGQGVYEQYF	TGTGCCAGCTCACTACTACCACCGGGACAGGGGGTCTACGAGCAGTACTTC
.	few	TRBV14	TRBJ1-1	CASSRTGNTEAFF	TGTGCCAGCAGCCGGACGGGGAACACTGAAGCTTTCTTT
.	.	TRBV5-1	TRBJ2-7	CASSLTSGGNYEQYF	TGCGCCAGCAGTTTGACGTCCGGGGGCAACTACGAGCAGTACTTC
TRBD2	once	TRBV7-9	TRBJ2-1	CASSLRVLAGPYNEQFF	TGTGCCAGCAGCTTAAGAGTCTTAGCGGGGCCATACAATGAGCAGTTCTTC
TRBD1	.	TRBV25-1	TRBJ1-5	CASSAGTGYQPQHF	TGTGCCAGCAGTGCCGGGACAGGATATCAGCCCCAGCATTTT
.	.	TRBV5-6	TRBJ1-2	CASSLYGGDGYTF	TGTGCCAGCAGCTTGTATGGGGGGGACGGCTACACCTTC
.	.	TRBV6-5	TRBJ2-7	CASSFDGRTYEQYF	TGTGCCAGCAGCTTTGACGGACGTACTTACGAGCAGTACTTC
.	.	TRBV11-2	TRBJ1-2	CASSLEPGPYGYTF	TGTGCCAGCAGCTTAGAACCAGGCCCCTATGGCTACACCTTC
TRBD2	once	TRBV4-1	TRBJ2-5	CASSQGLAAQETQYF	TGCGCCAGTAGCCAGGGTCTAGCGGCTCAAGAGACCCAGTACTTC
TRBD1	.	TRBV18	TRBJ2-7	CASSQRRRDRPPYEQYF	TGTGCCAGCTCCCAACGTAGAAGGGACAGGCCACCCTACGAGCAGTACTTC
.	.	TRBV7-3	TRBJ1-5	CASSLEFGAPQHF	TGTGCCAGCAGCTTAGAATTCGGGGCACCCCAGCATTTT
.	.	TRBV6-1	TRBJ1-4	CASSEAKVSPNEKLFF	TGTGCCAGCAGTGAAGCAAAGGTCTCCCCTAATGAAAAACTGTTTTTT
.	.	TRBV21-1	TRBJ1-5	CASIPAAPDQPQHF	TGTGCCAGCATCCCCGCGGCACCGGATCAGCCCCAGCATTTT
.	.	TRBV7-3	TRBJ2-5	CASSLRLGGTQYF	TGTGCCAGCAGCTTAAGGTTGGGGGGGACCCAGTACTTC
.	.	TRBV10-3	TRBJ2-3	CAISVRDGNTDTQYF	TGTGCCATCAGTGTGAGGGATGGGAACACAGATACGCAGTATTTT
.	once	TRBV11-2	TRBJ1-1	CASSFAGYTEAFF	TGTGCCAGCAGCTTCGCAGGGTACACTGAAGCTTTCTTT
TRBD1	.	TRBV9	TRBJ2-3	CASSRHGTGTDTQYF	TGTGCCAGCAGCCGGCACGGGACAGGGACAGATACGCAGTATTTT
TRBD1	.	TRBV6-1	TRBJ1-1	CASSERGRISEAFF	TGTGCCAGCAGTGAAAGGGGGCGCATCTCTGAAGCTTTCTTT
.	.	TRBV2	TRBJ2-7	CASSERLHSYEQYF	TGTGCCAGCAGTGAGAGGCTCCACTCCTACGAGCAGTACTTC
TRBD1	.	TRBV6-1	TRBJ1-2	CASSEGQGGGYTF	TGTGCCAGCAGTGAGGGACAGGGGGGCGGCTACACCTTC
TRBD1	.	TRBV29-1	TRBJ1-3	CSVSGAGGPFSGNTIYF	TGCAGCGTGTCTGGCGCAGGGGGCCCCTTCTCTGGAAACACCATATATTTT
.	.	TRBV9	TRBJ2-2	CASSVEDSPNTGELFF	TGTGCCAGCAGCGTAGAAGACTCGCCGAACACCGGGGAGCTGTTTTTT
TRBD1	.	TRBV15	TRBJ2-5	CATSSKRGTGGVWETQYF	TGTGCCACCAGCAGCAAAAGGGGGACAGGGGGCGTTTGGGAGACCCAGTACTTC
TRBD2	once	TRBV2	TRBJ2-1	CASSDPQYLRSGGAWSYNEQFF	TGTGCCAGCAGTGACCCCCAATATTTGCGTAGCGGGGGGGCCTGGTCCTACAATGAGCAGTTCTTC
.	.	TRBV28	TRBJ1-6	CASRPRGRPYNSPLHF	TGTGCCAGCAGACCCAGGGGAAGGCCCTATAATTCACCCCTCCACTTT
TRBD1	.	TRBV10-3	TRBJ1-5	CATSEAPGTGGFNQPQHF	TGTGCCACCAGTGAGGCCCCTGGGACAGGGGGTTTCAATCAGCCCCAGCATTTT
TRBD1	.	TRBV5-1	TRBJ1-1	CASSQGQRVTTEAFF	TGCGCCAGCAGCCAGGGACAGAGGGTTACCACTGAAGCTTTCTTT